This section outlines one T cell receptor beta chain sequence together with its context. It has no known antigen specificity. Per-nucleotide qualities are absent, and no much larger clonotype sits a single base away. The sample originates from a study of OX40 agonist ivuxolimab in advanced cancers. For the study in its entirety: The costimulatory receptor OX40 (CD134) was targeted by ivuxolimab, a fully human IgG2 agonistic monoclonal antibody. Intravenous ivuxolimab was administered to patients every 2 weeks at six dose levels: 0.01, 0.1, 0.3, 1.5, 3 and 10 mg/kg. Of the 50 to 55 patients in dose escalation, about 20 had hepatocellular carcinoma, about 15 had melanoma, 9 had renal cell carcinoma and 9 had head and neck cancer. The dose-escalation cohort was around 84% male with a mean age of around 64 years, ranging from roughly 23 to 90. Prior anti-PD-1, anti-PD-L1 or anti-CTLA-4 therapy was permitted, and checkpoint inhibitors had been received by about 36% of dose-escalation patients. Partial responses occurred in three dose-escalation patients, of whom one had hepatocellular carcinoma and two had cutaneous melanoma. The purpose of peripheral TCRbeta sequencing was to test whether ivuxolimab changed TCR sequence diversity and led to clonal T-cell expansion. The paper reports the monotherapy dose-escalation portion (N ≈ 52 patients) of the phase I ivuxolimab trial. Overall study results and their limits: At doses of 0.1 to 3.0 mg/kg, clonal expansion of both CD4+ and CD8+ T cells in blood was seen between baseline and week 6. In the 0.1-3.0 mg/kg groups, partial responders were among the patients with the lowest normalized peripheral clonal expansion, particularly in CD8+ T cells. Low levels of normalized T-cell clonal expansion were also seen in some patients who did not respond. Which antigens the clonally expanded peripheral T cells were specific for was not determined. After ivuxolimab, more expanded clones were found on average in CD8+ T cells than in CD4+ T cells.

The trial excluded patients who had a history of autoimmune disease or were on systemic immunosuppression. Peripheral blood for TCR sequencing was drawn from every dose cohort at baseline, at cycle 4 day 1 and at cycle 7 day 1. Samples were obtained from an open-label, multicenter, first-in-human phase I dose-escalation trial of ivuxolimab. The trial enrolled adults with locally advanced or metastatic head and neck squamous cell, hepatocellular, melanoma or renal cell carcinoma. Before TCR sequencing, CD4+ and CD8+ T cells were separately sorted from peripheral blood. Genomic DNA was isolated from the sorted cells so that the TCRbeta CDR3 region could be sequenced. The immunoSEQ Assay was used for sequencing of TCRbeta CDR3 regions. TCRdb mirrors the immuneACCESS table, restricted to in-frame sequences. Some clones are absent from its copies; in checked studies, under half trace to an unresolved V gene, and the reason for the others is unknown. For this sample there are approximately 25,000 clones; less than 90% appear just once. Roughly 50% of the sample belongs to the ten largest clones.

Inclusive of the bounding cysteine and phenylalanine, the CDR3 is 13 residues long. Only the CDR3 DNA stays, 39 bases, in frame from base 1. CDR1 and CDR2 are read off the germline V gene as SGHAT and FQNNGV. V loses 2 bases, J loses 8 bases, and the germline ends lie 12 bases apart. The TCR comes from an adult with an advanced solid tumor such as melanoma, head and neck, liver or kidney cancer. The chain is encoded by TRBV11-2 joined to TRBJ1-2; TRBD1 is a weak D gene call, 5 bases matching. Sequences were derived from CD4+ or CD8+ T cells sorted from blood, sampled in a trial of the OX40 agonist ivuxolimab. CDR3 protein: CASSLLAGSGYTF. Read as DNA, the sequence is TGTGCCAGCAGCTTATTGGCAGGGAGCGGCTACACCTTC.